The 16 T cell receptor beta chains given below trace back to one sample, sequenced in a study of T-cell memory formation after mild COVID-19. TCRdb redid the calling of the 5' RACE reads with MiXCR, one entry per CDR3 protein. The sample holds about 13,000 distinct CDR3 sequences; 15% to 20% are singletons and the top ten take 50% to 75%. The sequencing input was PBMCs or a T cell subset sorted from them (not recorded which). These receptors were collected from a man aged 18 to 29 who had mild COVID-19 (a few samples of this study predate the infection). Cell type and time point are not known.

V is TRBV11-3 and J is TRBJ2-2; 14 nucleotides agree with TRBD2. Germline values: CDR1 SGHNT, CDR2 YENEEA. Trimming cost V 2 bases and J 5 bases; bases outside gene matches: 7. This CDR3 spans 18 amino acids. In nucleotides, the CDR3 is TGTGCCAGCAGCTTAAGTCCCGGACTAGCGGGGGGAACCGGGGAGCTGTTTTTT. It specifies CASSLSPGLAGGTGELFF.

This clonotype was detected many times. The chain carries TRBV28 and TRBJ2-1, with unresolved D. Germline V gene sequence: CDR1 MDHEN, CDR2 SYDVKM. The CDR3 sequence is 12 residues long. The V gene lost 3 bases and the J gene lost 8 bases, with 8 bases spanning the gap. The CDR3 bases are TGTGCCAGCAGTTTCATTTCCTATGAGCAGTTCTTC. Translated, it gives CASSFISYEQFF.

This clonotype was observed at least ten times. J is TRBJ2-4 and V is TRBV4-1; no firm D call. V gave up 0 bases and J gave up 9 bases, with 9 bases separating them. Germline V gives CDR1 MGHRA, CDR2 YSYEKL. The CDR3 has 13 residues. CDR3 residues: CASSQDGLTIQYF. The DNA for the CDR3 is TGCGCCAGCAGCCAAGACGGGTTAACCATTCAGTACTTC.

In this sample, this clonotype turned up many times. This chain connects TRBV4-3 to TRBJ2-3; D gene uncertain. V was pared by 0 bases and J by 2 bases, with 12 bases between. From germline, CDR1 is LGHNA and CDR2 YSLEER. The CDR3 contains 16 residues. CDR3 in DNA: TGCGCCAGCAGCCAAGATGTTGGACCCTCCACAGATACGCAGTATTTT. This translates into CASSQDVGPSTDTQYF.

This clonotype showed up many times. This chain links TRBV7-2 with TRBJ1-1, with D perhaps matching TRBD1 (6 bases). This CDR3 comprises 15 residues. The V and J ends lost 4 bases and 1 base respectively, with 13 bases between them. Germline V gives CDR1 SGHTA, CDR2 FQGNSA. The CDR3 sequence: CASSSHQGPNTEAFF. The CDR3 DNA sequence: TGTGCCAGCAGCTCGCACCAGGGGCCGAACACTGAAGCTTTCTTT.

This clonotype was picked up one time. The rearrangement links TRBV11-2 to TRBJ1-4; 11 bases match TRBD1. The germline V gene has CDR1 SGHAT and CDR2 FQNNGV. This CDR3 spans 14 amino acids. V lost 5 bases and J lost 6; bases outside the gene matches: 2. The DNA of the CDR3 is TGTGCCAGCAGCCCGGACAGGGGGCATGAAAAACTGTTTTTT. Amino acids: CASSPDRGHEKLFF. The full variable domain, completed using reference TRBV11-2 and TRBJ1-4, is EAGVAQSPRYKIIEKRQSVAFWCNPISGHATLYWYQQILGQGPKLLIQFQNNGVVDDSQLPKDRFSAERLKGVDSTLKIQPAKLEDSAVYLCASSPDRGHEKLFFGSGTQLSVL.

A note on this clonotype: A much larger clone differs by one base, so this may be a read error. This rearrangement joins TRBV5-5 to TRBJ2-1; TRBD2 matches at 8 bases. The CDR3 contains 14 residues. Germline V lookup: CDR1 SGHKS, CDR2 YYEKEE (reference sequence). The V and J ends lost 4 bases and 6 bases, in that order; junction bases with no gene match: 6. CDR3 nucleotide sequence: TGTGCCAGCAGCGTACCAGCGGGGGTCAATGAGCAGTTCTTC. It encodes CASSVPAGVNEQFF.

This clonotype showed up many times. The chain has TRBV12-3 or TRBV12-4 and TRBJ2-1; TRBD1 agrees at 9 bases. CDR3 length: 14 residues. The trim removed 4 bases at V and 4 bases at J, leaving 2 bases unmatched. The CDR3 protein is CASSSGQGYNEQFF. The CDR3 DNA is TGTGCCAGCAGTTCGGGACAGGGTTACAATGAGCAGTTCTTC.

The chain joins TRBV29-1 to TRBJ2-7, with 12 bases that match TRBD1. Germline lookup yields CDR1 SQVTM and CDR2 ANQGSEA. After removal of 6 bases from V and 5 bases from J, the junction contained 2 bases not matched to a gene. The CDR3 has 12 residues. The CDR3 sequence is CSVGTGGDEQYV. CDR3 bases: TGCAGCGTGGGGACAGGGGGCGACGAGCAGTACGTC.

The chain is built from TRBV7-8 and TRBJ2-7; 10 bases map to TRBD1. V dropped 1 base and J dropped 3; count of bases not matched to a gene: 9. The CDR3 has 17 amino acids. Germline CDR1 is SGHVS and CDR2 is FQNEAQ. In nucleotides, the CDR3 is TGTGCCAGCAGCTTAGGAAGTAGGGACAGGGGATTCTACGAGCAGTACTTC. As protein: CASSLGSRDRGFYEQYF.

The chain joins TRBV13 to TRBJ2-5; 13 nucleotides align to TRBD2. Trimming cost V 6 bases and J 5 bases; bases outside gene matches: 6. The CDR3 extends over 15 amino acids. Germline assignment: CDR1 PRHDT and CDR2 FYEKMQ (reference sequence). The CDR3 region is CASRVGLAGVETQYF. The CDR3 DNA sequence: TGTGCCAGCAGAGTTGGACTAGCGGGGGTGGAGACCCAGTACTTC.

In its sample, this clonotype was seen many times. This may be a read error, as it is one base from a much larger clone. It is likely a read error, because the conserved phenylalanine at the end of the CDR3 is missing. The J gene is TRBJ2-1, the V gene TRBV6-6; D might be TRBD2 (6 bases). Germline lookup yields CDR1 MNHNY and CDR2 SVGAGI (reference sequence). The germline V and J ends were trimmed by 5 bases and 4 bases, with 15 bases remaining between them. There are 15 residues in the CDR3. CDR3 nucleotide sequence: TGTGCCAGCAGTGGCGGGGACGGAGCGTACAATGAGCAGTTCTAC. Protein product: CASSGGDGAYNEQFY.

This clonotype was counted ten times or more. The chain carries TRBV4-1 and TRBJ1-2; D remains ambiguous. Germline V gene data show CDR1 as MGHRA and CDR2 as YSYEKL. The V end lost 1 base, the J end lost 8 bases, and 8 bases lay between the germline ends. The length of the CDR3 is 12 residues. The CDR3 bases are TGCGCCAGCAGCCAAGTAGGAGGGGGCTACACCTTC. Encoded protein: CASSQVGGGYTF.

This clonotype was seen at least ten times. V is TRBV4-3 and J is TRBJ2-7; weak D call: TRBD1 (6 bases). The V end was cut by 2 bases, the J end by 2 bases, with 13 bases between. Germline CDR1 LGHNA, CDR2 YSLEER. The CDR3 contains 15 residues. CDR3 sequence (DNA): TGCGCCAGCAGCCAACTTCCGGGACAAACCTACGAGCAGTACTTC. Translation gives CASSQLPGQTYEQYF.

This clonotype came up a few times. This chain joins TRBV20-1 and TRBJ2-7, with TRBD1 matching over 7 bases. CDR1 is DFQATT and CDR2 is SNEGSKA in the germline V gene (reference sequence). V trimming: 3 bases; J trimming: 3 bases; junction bases outside the gene matches: 5. CDR3 size: 13 residues. The CDR3 DNA is TGCAGTGCTAGGACAGGGATCCGCTACGAGCAGTACTTC. The encoded protein is CSARTGIRYEQYF.

This clonotype was seen a handful of times. V usage is TRBV19 and J usage is TRBJ1-4; TRBD1 might be the D (5 bases). The CDR3 spans 16 residues. The germline V and J ends were trimmed by 5 bases and 5 bases, with 18 bases remaining between them. Per germline, CDR1 LNHDA and CDR2 SQIVND (reference sequence). DNA for the CDR3: TGTGCCAGTAGTGGACTCCGGGACGCCGAGAATGAAAAACTGTTTTTT. Encoded protein: CASSGLRDAENEKLFF.